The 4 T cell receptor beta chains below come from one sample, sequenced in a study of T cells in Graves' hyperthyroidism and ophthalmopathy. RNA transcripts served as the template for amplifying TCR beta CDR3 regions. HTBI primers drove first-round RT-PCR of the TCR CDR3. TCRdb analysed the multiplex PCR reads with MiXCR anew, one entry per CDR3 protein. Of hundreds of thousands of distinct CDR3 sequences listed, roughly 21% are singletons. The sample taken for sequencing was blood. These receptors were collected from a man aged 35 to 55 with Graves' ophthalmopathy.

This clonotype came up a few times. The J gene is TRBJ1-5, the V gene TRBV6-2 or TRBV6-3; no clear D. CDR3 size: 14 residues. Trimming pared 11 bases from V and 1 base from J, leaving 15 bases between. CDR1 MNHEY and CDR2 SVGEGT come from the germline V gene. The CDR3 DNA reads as TGTGCCTCTAACCCGGAGGACAGCAATCAGCCCCAGCATTTT. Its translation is CASNPEDSNQPQHF.

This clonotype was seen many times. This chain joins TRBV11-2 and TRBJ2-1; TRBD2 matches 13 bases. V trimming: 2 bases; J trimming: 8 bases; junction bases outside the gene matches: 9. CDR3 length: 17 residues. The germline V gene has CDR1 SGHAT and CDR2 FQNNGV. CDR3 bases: TGTGCCAGCAGCTTAAGGACTAGCGGGGGTGGTTTTGATGAGCAGTTCTTC. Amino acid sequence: CASSLRTSGGGFDEQFF.

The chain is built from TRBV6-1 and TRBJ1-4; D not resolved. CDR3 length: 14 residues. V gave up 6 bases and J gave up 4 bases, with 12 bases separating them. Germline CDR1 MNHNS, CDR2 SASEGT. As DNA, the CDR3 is TGTGCCAGCAGAAAGGATTCCTATAATGAAAAACTGTTTTTT. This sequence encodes CASRKDSYNEKLFF.

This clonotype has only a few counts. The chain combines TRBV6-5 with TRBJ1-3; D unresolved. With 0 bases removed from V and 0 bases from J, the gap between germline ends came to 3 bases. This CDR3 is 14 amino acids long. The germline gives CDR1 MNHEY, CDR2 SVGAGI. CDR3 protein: CASSYSPSGNTIYF. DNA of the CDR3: TGTGCCAGCAGTTACTCTCCCTCTGGAAACACCATATATTTT.